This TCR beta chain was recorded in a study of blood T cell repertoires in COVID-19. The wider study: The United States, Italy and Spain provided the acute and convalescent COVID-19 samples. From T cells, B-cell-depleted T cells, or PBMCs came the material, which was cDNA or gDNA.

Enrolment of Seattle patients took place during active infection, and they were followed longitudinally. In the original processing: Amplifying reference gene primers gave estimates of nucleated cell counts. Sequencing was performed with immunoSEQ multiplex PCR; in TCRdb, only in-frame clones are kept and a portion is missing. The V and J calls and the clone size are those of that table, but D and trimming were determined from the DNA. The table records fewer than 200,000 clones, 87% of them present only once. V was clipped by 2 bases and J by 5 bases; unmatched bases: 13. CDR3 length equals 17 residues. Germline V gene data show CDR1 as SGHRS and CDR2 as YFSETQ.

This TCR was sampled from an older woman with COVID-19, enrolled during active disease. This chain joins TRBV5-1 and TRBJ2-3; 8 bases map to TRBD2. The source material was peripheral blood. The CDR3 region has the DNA TGCGCCAGCAGCTTTGGACGGGAGGGCCGGGAGAAAGATACGCAGTATTTT. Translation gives CASSFGREGREKDTQYF.